These 10 T cell receptor beta chains came from one sample sequenced in a study of OX40 agonist ivuxolimab in advanced cancers. Sequencing was performed with immunoSEQ multiplex PCR; in TCRdb, only in-frame clones are kept and a portion is missing. The table has 65,000 to 80,000 clones, roughly nine tenths seen once; the top ten hold about 0.31%. Sequenced here: CD4+ or CD8+ T cells sorted from blood, sampled in a trial of the OX40 agonist ivuxolimab. Receptors originate from an adult with an advanced solid tumor such as melanoma, head and neck, liver or kidney cancer.

V gene TRBV13 combines with J gene TRBJ1-2; 9 bases align to TRBD1. Per the germline V gene, CDR1 is PRHDT and CDR2 is FYEKMQ (reference sequence). The CDR3 runs to 14 residues. Germline trimming cut 5 bases from V and 4 bases from J; bases unmatched to any gene: 5. The CDR3 region has the DNA TGTGCCAGCAGCCCAGGGGGACAGGGCTATGGCTACACCTTC. Its translation: CASSPGGQGYGYTF. Combining the CDR3 with reference TRBV13 and TRBJ1-2 gives the whole variable domain AAGVIQSPRHLIKEKRETATLKCYPIPRHDTVYWYQQGPGQDPQFLISFYEKMQSDKGSIPDRFSAQQFSDYHSELNMSSLELGDSALYFCASSPGGQGYGYTFGSGTRLTVV.

V is TRBV6-1 and J is TRBJ2-4, with D tentatively TRBD1 (5 bases). The germline V gene has CDR1 MNHNS and CDR2 SASEGT. Trimming removed 3 bases from V and 0 bases from J, with 12 bases in between. This CDR3 region has 16 residues. CDR3 sequence reads: CASSEEDRLAKNIQYF. The CDR3 DNA follows: TGTGCCAGCAGTGAGGAAGACAGACTAGCCAAAAACATTCAGTACTTC.

V is TRBV5-1 and J is TRBJ2-3, with 7 bases identical to TRBD1. Trimming removed 4 bases from V and 1 base from J; junction bases left unmatched: 6. Germline loops: CDR1 SGHRS, CDR2 YFSETQ. CDR3 length equals 15 residues. As DNA, the CDR3 is TGCGCCAGCAGCCCCAGGGACAGCGGCACAGATACGCAGTATTTT. Its protein product is CASSPRDSGTDTQYF.

This clone appeared a single time. The chain recombines TRBV5-4 with TRBJ2-2; 15 bases align to TRBD2. Looked up from germline, CDR1 is SGHNT and CDR2 is YYREEE (reference sequence). CDR3 length equals 18 residues. V dropped 4 bases and J dropped 4; count of bases not matched to a gene: 8. The chain's CDR3 is CASSMGLAGGRATGELFF. As DNA, the CDR3 is TGTGCCAGCAGCATGGGACTAGCGGGAGGACGGGCCACCGGGGAGCTGTTTTTT.

The chain uses TRBV27 and TRBJ2-5; D perhaps matches TRBD1 (5 bases). TRBJ2-7 matches the DNA end more closely, so the J call is doubtful. The germline V gene has CDR1 MNHEY and CDR2 SMNVEV (reference sequence). The CDR3 totals 15 residues. The CDR3 protein is CASTRSQGRGYEQYF. The CDR3 bases are TGTGCCAGCACCAGGTCCCAGGGAAGGGGATACGAGCAGTACTTC.

Here the CDR3 DNA reads TGTGCCAGCACCCTAGTAGCAGGGAACACCGGGGAGCTGTTTTTT. Encoded protein: CASTLVAGNTGELFF. The chain joins TRBV28 to TRBJ2-2; D gene ambiguous. Germline CDR1 and CDR2: MDHEN and SYDVKM. The CDR3 runs 15 residues. Deletions cut 7 bases from V and 1 base from J, with 13 bases between.

CDR3 sequence reads: CASSPYDRAGEKLFF. Written as DNA, the CDR3 is TGTGCCAGCAGCCCCTACGACAGGGCGGGAGAAAAACTGTTTTTT. This chain uses TRBV5-6 with TRBJ1-4; TRBD1 agrees at 7 bases. From germline, CDR1 is SGHDT and CDR2 YYEEEE. CDR3 length: 15 residues. With V trimmed by 4 bases and J by 8 bases, 11 bases remained unmatched.

This chain links TRBV7-9 with TRBJ2-2, with 15 bases identical to TRBD2. CDR1 SEHNR and CDR2 FQNEAQ come from the germline V gene (reference sequence). Germline trimming cut 5 bases from V and 2 bases from J; bases unmatched to any gene: 6. The CDR3 runs to 18 residues. The CDR3 is CASSRGLAGGVNTGELFF. In DNA, the CDR3 is TGTGCCAGCAGCAGGGGACTAGCGGGAGGTGTTAACACCGGGGAGCTGTTTTTT.

V is TRBV5-1 and J is TRBJ2-5; perhaps TRBD2 as D (7 bases). The CDR3 runs 15 residues. Germline CDR1 reads SGHRS; CDR2 reads YFSETQ. V lost 4 bases, J lost 3 bases, and 16 bases lay in between. The CDR3 DNA sequence: TGCGCCAGCAGCGAGAGGGGGGGCAGAGAAGAGACCCAGTACTTC. This encodes CASSERGGREETQYF.

Here the CDR3 reads CASSQFGRDRVTEAFF. The CDR3 bases are TGTGCCAGCAGCCAATTCGGCCGGGACAGGGTCACTGAAGCTTTCTTT. The chain is built from TRBV16 and TRBJ1-1, with 9 bases matching TRBD1. V lost 1 base to trimming and J lost 4 bases; unmatched junction nucleotides: 7. Germline CDR1 and CDR2: KGHSY and FQNENV. CDR3 length: 16 amino acids.